Given below is one T cell receptor beta chain in context. V lost 3 bases and J 1 base, leaving 10 bases between the germline ends. The CDR3 length is 14 residues. The V gene's germline CDR1 is SGHVS and CDR2 FQNEAQ. The protocol was immunoSEQ multiplex PCR, while the TCRdb copy is restricted to in-frame clones and leaves out a portion. The sample lists about 140,000 clones; 60% to 85% were seen once. The sample originates from a study of blood T cell repertoires in COVID-19. Turning to the study itself: T cells, B-cell-depleted T cells, or PBMCs provided the cDNA or gDNA that served as material.

The TCR was taken from a woman of 80 years or more with active or convalescent COVID-19. J is TRBJ2-7 and V is TRBV7-8, with TRBD1 as a possible D gene (5 bases). The sample taken for sequencing was peripheral blood. The CDR3 reads CASSFNQGSYEQYF. The CDR3 DNA is TGTGCCAGCAGCTTTAACCAGGGATCCTACGAGCAGTACTTC.